The rows below give T cell receptor beta chains drawn from one sample of a study of OX40 agonist ivuxolimab in advanced cancers. The assay was immunoSEQ multiplex PCR, and TCRdb's table has in-frame clones only and misses some. Among tens of thousands of clones listed, roughly 84% were seen once. Specimen: CD4+ or CD8+ T cells sorted from blood, collected in a trial of the OX40 agonist ivuxolimab. The receptors here all came from an adult with an advanced solid tumor such as melanoma, head and neck, liver or kidney cancer. CDR3s include the opening cysteine and the closing phenylalanine or tryptophan. D genes are given only for firm matches. Only some rows state a clone size, as once, few, many or a class for expanded clones.

>TRBV7-3|TRBD2|TRBJ2-1|NA
CASSLGLLAGAYNEQFF
TGTGCCAGCAGCTTAGGGTTACTAGCGGGAGCCTACAATGAGCAGTTCTTC
>TRBV5-1|TRBD2|TRBJ2-5|NA
CASSLAASGGYQETQYF
TGCGCCAGCAGCTTGGCCGCCAGCGGGGGGTACCAAGAGACCCAGTACTTC
>TRBV19|NA|TRBJ2-1|once
CATGGVASRGQFF
TGTGCCACGGGTGGGGTAGCCTCCCGGGGACAGTTCTTC
>TRBV4-1|NA|TRBJ2-1|NA
CASSQEEALYNEQFF
TGCGCCAGCAGCCAAGAAGAGGCCCTGTATAATGAGCAGTTCTTC
>TRBV4-1|TRBD2|TRBJ2-2|NA
CASSLRTGLAHTGELFF
TGCGCCAGCAGCCTTCGAACGGGACTAGCGCACACCGGGGAGCTGTTTTTT
>TRBV11-3|TRBD2|TRBJ2-1|once
CASRGLAGSSSYNEQFF
TGTGCCAGCAGGGGACTAGCGGGATCGAGCTCCTACAATGAGCAGTTCTTC
>TRBV6-5|NA|TRBJ2-7|NA
CASSYISGGISYEQYF
TGTGCCAGCAGTTACATAAGCGGAGGGATTTCCTACGAGCAGTACTTC
>TRBV6-5|TRBD2|TRBJ2-7|few
CASSYSTSGRDEQYF
TGTGCCAGCAGTTACTCTACTAGCGGGAGAGACGAGCAGTACTTC
>TRBV19|NA|TRBJ2-1|NA
CATPIVCGANEQFF
TGTGCCACCCCAATAGTTTGCGGGGCAAATGAGCAGTTCTTC
>TRBV4-3|NA|TRBJ2-7|once
CASSQSGPGAYEQYF
TGCGCCAGCAGCCAGTCCGGCCCTGGGGCGTACGAGCAGTACTTC
>TRBV18|NA|TRBJ2-1|NA
CASSPLEGVFNEQFF
TGTGCCAGCTCGCCGCTAGAGGGAGTCTTCAATGAGCAGTTCTTC
>TRBV9|NA|TRBJ1-2|medium-sized
CASSAGTSEGYTF
TGTGCCAGCAGCGCTGGGACATCGGAAGGGTACACCTTC
>TRBV27|NA|TRBJ2-7|NA
CASSGGVHYYEQYF
TGTGCCAGCAGTGGAGGCGTCCACTACTACGAGCAGTACTTC
>TRBV6-5|TRBD1|TRBJ2-5|NA
CASSYLRKGALETQYF
TGTGCCAGCAGTTACCTGCGGAAGGGGGCTTTAGAGACCCAGTACTTC
>TRBV2|TRBD2|TRBJ2-1|NA
CASSESLAGAYNEQFF
TGTGCCAGCAGTGAGTCGCTAGCGGGAGCCTACAATGAGCAGTTCTTC
>TRBV30|NA|TRBJ1-5|NA
CAWRRGGDQPQHF
TGTGCCTGGAGGAGGGGGGGTGATCAGCCCCAGCATTTT
>TRBV5-8|NA|TRBJ1-5|NA
CASSQGFSNQPQHF
TGTGCCAGCAGTCAGGGTTTCAGCAATCAGCCCCAGCATTTT
>TRBV2|NA|TRBJ2-7|NA
CASSEGALRIEQYF
TGTGCCAGCAGTGAAGGAGCTTTGAGGATCGAGCAGTACTTC
>TRBV28|TRBD2|TRBJ2-3|NA
CASSLWGLAGGEATQYF
TGTGCCAGCAGTTTATGGGGACTAGCGGGAGGGGAGGCTACGCAGTATTTT
>TRBV28|NA|TRBJ1-5|NA
CASSLKRQGNQPQHF
TGTGCCAGCAGTTTAAAAAGACAGGGCAATCAGCCCCAGCATTTT
>TRBV10-2|NA|TRBJ2-1|NA
CASSESGGEQFF
TGCGCCAGCAGTGAGTCTGGGGGAGAGCAGTTCTTC
>TRBV11-2|NA|TRBJ1-1|NA
CASTLGWPKTEAFF
TGTGCCAGCACCCTGGGGTGGCCAAAAACTGAAGCTTTCTTT
>TRBV6-6|NA|TRBJ2-7|NA
CASSRGRNEQYF
TGTGCCAGCAGCCGGGGGAGAAACGAGCAGTACTTC
>TRBV5-5|NA|TRBJ1-5|NA
CASSLQGPNQPQHF
TGTGCCAGCAGCTTACAGGGACCAAATCAGCCCCAGCATTTT
>TRBV6-6|TRBD2|TRBJ2-3|NA
CASSYETSGLDTQYF
TGTGCCAGCAGTTACGAGACTAGCGGCCTGGATACGCAGTATTTT
>TRBV28|TRBD2|TRBJ2-3|once
CASRTQWRGTSGTFYTDTQYF
TGTGCCAGCAGAACCCAATGGAGAGGGACTAGCGGGACCTTTTACACAGATACGCAGTATTTT
>TRBV27|TRBD1|TRBJ2-1|NA
CASSLQGYNEQFF
TGTGCCAGCAGTCTACAGGGGTACAATGAGCAGTTCTTC
>TRBV11-2|NA|TRBJ2-1|NA
CASTQFYNEQFF
TGTGCCAGCACACAGTTCTACAATGAGCAGTTCTTC
>TRBV19|TRBD1|TRBJ1-5|NA
CASGQGISQPQHF
TGTGCCAGCGGACAGGGTATTAGCCAGCCCCAGCATTTT
>TRBV18|NA|TRBJ2-6|once
CASSQGTFSSSGANVLTF
TGTGCCAGCTCACAAGGGACTTTTAGTAGCTCTGGGGCCAACGTCCTGACTTTC
>TRBV19|TRBD2|TRBJ2-3|NA
CASSFRAGVGTDTQYF
TGTGCCAGTAGTTTCCGAGCGGGAGTTGGGACAGATACGCAGTATTTT
>TRBV10-3|TRBD1|TRBJ2-5|NA
CAISETGTVKQETQYF
TGTGCCATCAGTGAGACCGGGACAGTGAAACAAGAGACCCAGTACTTC
>TRBV11-2|NA|TRBJ2-5|NA
CASRPRWRGLETQYF
TGTGCCAGCAGGCCTCGTTGGAGGGGGTTAGAGACCCAGTACTTC
>TRBV11-3|NA|TRBJ2-1|NA
CASSSNNEQFF
TGTGCCAGCAGCTCCAACAATGAGCAGTTCTTC
>TRBV7-3|TRBD1|TRBJ1-1|NA
CASSSTGGRNTEAFF
TGTGCCAGCAGCTCTACAGGGGGGAGGAACACTGAAGCTTTCTTT
>TRBV4-1|TRBD1|TRBJ1-1|NA
CASSPGQFPGTEAFF
TGCGCCAGCAGCCCGGGACAGTTCCCGGGGACTGAAGCTTTCTTT
>TRBV5-1|NA|TRBJ2-3|NA
CASSLAGGTDTQYF
TGCGCCAGCAGCTTGGCGGGAGGCACAGATACGCAGTATTTT
>TRBV7-2|TRBD2|TRBJ2-1|NA
CASSTRTSGITGNEQFF
TGTGCCAGCAGCACCCGGACTAGCGGGATAACTGGCAATGAGCAGTTCTTC
>TRBV18|NA|TRBJ2-7|many
CASSQLSLGSRYEQYF
TGTGCCAGCTCACAACTAAGCCTGGGGAGTCGGTACGAGCAGTACTTC
>TRBV4-3|TRBD2|TRBJ2-7|NA
CASSQGFASGLTSYEQYF
TGCGCCAGCAGCCAAGGTTTTGCTAGCGGGCTGACATCCTACGAGCAGTACTTC
>TRBV28|TRBD2|TRBJ2-7|once
CASRLAGGIYEQYF
TGTGCCAGCAGACTAGCGGGAGGTATATACGAGCAGTACTTC
>TRBV19|NA|TRBJ1-2|NA
CASGRNLEVNYGYTF
TGTGCCAGTGGTCGGAATTTGGAGGTGAACTATGGCTACACCTTC
>TRBV28|TRBD1|TRBJ2-7|NA
CASSSPDRRSYEQYF
TGTGCCAGCAGTTCCCCGGACAGGAGGTCCTACGAGCAGTACTTC
>TRBV14|NA|TRBJ1-2|few
CASSQDLQGYGYTF
TGTGCCAGCAGCCAAGATTTACAGGGATATGGCTACACCTTC
>TRBV2|NA|TRBJ1-4|NA
CASSLQGPLSGDEKLFF
TGTGCCAGCAGCCTCCAAGGCCCCCTATCCGGGGATGAAAAACTGTTTTTT
>TRBV7-8|TRBD1|TRBJ2-1|NA
CASPAPGQGANEQFF
TGTGCCAGCCCAGCGCCGGGACAGGGCGCCAATGAGCAGTTCTTC
>TRBV15|TRBD1|TRBJ2-2|NA
CATREGQGRSTGELFF
TGTGCCACCAGAGAAGGACAGGGTCGAAGCACCGGGGAGCTGTTTTTT
>TRBV30|NA|TRBJ1-5|few
CAWSEGSQPQHF
TGTGCCTGGAGTGAGGGATCTCAGCCCCAGCATTTT
>TRBV29-1|NA|TRBJ2-3|NA
CSVSLTGADTQYF
TGCAGCGTTTCACTTACCGGGGCAGATACGCAGTATTTT
>TRBV7-2|TRBD2|TRBJ2-5|NA
CASSRQLAGDGEETQYF
TGTGCCAGCAGCCGCCAACTAGCGGGAGATGGTGAAGAGACCCAGTACTTC
>TRBV19|TRBD1|TRBJ2-1|NA
CASSISGGGEQFF
TGTGCCAGTAGTATTTCAGGGGGCGGTGAGCAGTTCTTC
>TRBV28|NA|TRBJ2-6|NA
CASSPLGSGANVLTF
TGTGCCAGCAGCCCCCTGGGGAGCGGGGCCAACGTCCTGACTTTC